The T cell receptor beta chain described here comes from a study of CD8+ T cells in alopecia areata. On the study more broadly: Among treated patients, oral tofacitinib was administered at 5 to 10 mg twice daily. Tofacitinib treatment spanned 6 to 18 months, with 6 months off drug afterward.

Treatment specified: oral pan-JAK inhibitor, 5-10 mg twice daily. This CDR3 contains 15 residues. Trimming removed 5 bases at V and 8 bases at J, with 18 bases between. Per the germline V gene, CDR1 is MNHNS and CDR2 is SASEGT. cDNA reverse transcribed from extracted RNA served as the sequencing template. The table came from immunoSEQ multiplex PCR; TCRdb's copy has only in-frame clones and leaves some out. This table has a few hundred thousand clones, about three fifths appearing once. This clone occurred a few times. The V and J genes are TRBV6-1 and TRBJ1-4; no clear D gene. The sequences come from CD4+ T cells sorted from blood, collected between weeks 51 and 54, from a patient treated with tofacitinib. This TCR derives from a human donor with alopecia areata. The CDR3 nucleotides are TGTGCCAGCAGTCCCCTCTCCGCGGGCGCGGAAAAACTGTTTTTT. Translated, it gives CASSPLSAGAEKLFF.